Sequencing of this T cell receptor beta chain was carried out in a study of response to subunit inactivated influenza vaccine (dated by TCRdb to 2016 to 2018). Regarding the complete study: Deep quantitative T cell receptor repertoire profiling was used in the study to track responses to a trivalent subunit inactivated influenza vaccine. Results and caveats for the whole study, not just this receptor: It was suggested by the authors that each seasonal influenza vaccination may recruit only a limited number of new T cells.

The library came from RT-PCR. For sequencing, an Illumina HiSeq 2500 was employed. TCRdb took the public reads, trimmed them with fastp at Q25, ran MiXCR for clone calling and kept in-frame beta chains. Identical CDR3 proteins give one entry, which carries the most common genes and DNA. In this sample the table shows over 800,000 distinct CDR3 sequences, approximately 21% of which occur a single time. The leading ten clones occupy roughly 10% of the sample. To note about this clonotype: This receptor's antigen is unknown. Per-base quality was not reported, and no clone a single base away is much larger than it.

The sequenced sample was PBMCs from blood, obtained more than 4 days after vaccination. The sequence was collected from a man aged 50-59 years who received an inactivated influenza vaccine. Donor details come from another sample of the same person, matched by shared clones.

The CDR3 protein: CASTSAGLAQETQYF. The sequenced DNA is TGTGCCAGCACCAGCGCGGGACTAGCCCAAGAGACCCAGTACTTC. Recombination linked TRBV3-1 to TRBJ2-5, with 9 junctional bases fitting TRBD2. Reading the germline V gene (reference sequence) gives CDR1 LGHDT and CDR2 YNNKEL. Clipping removes 7 bases from V and 1 base from J, with 7 as the unmatched junction base count. Spanning cysteine to phenylalanine, the CDR3 consists of 15 amino acids. Solely the CDR3 DNA is kept, with 45 bases framed from the first base.